This T cell receptor beta chain was identified in a study of blood T cells in healthy people across ages. Overall study results and limits: Possibly confounding the expanded clonotype changes was the fact that donor CMV status was unknown. Diversity figures derived from one million T cells were judged to underestimate the true value. In long-lived donors, naive CD4+ cell counts and diversity exceeded those of aged donors.

This clonotype was counted between two and nine times. Its antigen is undetermined. Primers used in a second PCR of roughly 7 to 11 cycles were a sample-barcoded 5' primer and a J-beta primer mix. Through a template-switch adaptor with 12 random nucleotides, each cDNA molecule received a tag. TCRdb used MiXCR to reprocess the 5' RACE reads, holding one entry per CDR3 protein. The sample holds 700,000 to 950,000 distinct CDR3 sequences; 58% are singletons and the top ten take about 20%. Deletions cut 5 bases from V and 5 bases from J, with 9 bases between. The CDR3 is made up of 12 amino acids. The germline CDR1 and CDR2 sequences are MDHEN and SYDVKM.

Sequenced: blood. This chain joins TRBV28 and TRBJ2-5; a weak D match, TRBD2 (6 bases). This receptor was obtained from a man aged 25-45 years in good health. In DNA, the CDR3 is TGTGCCAGCAGTGCGGGGTACGAGACCCAGTACTTC. Protein sequence: CASSAGYETQYF.